This TCR beta chain was sequenced for a study of CD8 T cells in Susac syndrome. RNA totalling about 0.45 to 1 ug underwent reverse transcription with random hexamers. TCRdb used MiXCR to reprocess the immunoSEQ multiplex PCR reads, holding one entry per CDR3 protein. This sample has under 200,000 distinct CDR3 sequences, with 85% to 95% found just once. V lost 4 bases, J lost 2 bases, and 8 bases stayed unmatched. CDR1 is SGHTA and CDR2 is FQGNSA in the germline V gene. The length of the CDR3 is 16 residues. The gene calls are TRBV7-2 and TRBJ2-3; 8 nucleotides align to TRBD2. This TCR derives from a human donor in good health. The sample was CD4+ T cells from PBMCs. CDR3 residues: CASSSFGGGNTDTQYF. In DNA form, the CDR3 reads TGTGCCAGCAGCTCCTTCGGGGGGGGAAACACAGATACGCAGTATTTT.